A single sample gave rise to the 19 T cell receptor beta chains below, sequenced in a study of T cells in Graves' hyperthyroidism and ophthalmopathy. TCR beta CDR3 region amplification was performed from RNA transcripts. Using the HTBI primer set, a first-round RT-PCR was run on the TCR CDR3. Using its own MiXCR run on the multiplex PCR reads, TCRdb lists one record per CDR3 protein. Of some 500,000 distinct CDR3 sequences listed, about 15% were seen once; the top ten hold less than 20%. Sequencing was done on a sample of blood. Receptors were obtained from a young woman with Graves' hyperthyroidism.

Details on this clonotype: Mismatch with germline at one junction end may stem from a read error. J is TRBJ2-2 and V is TRBV12-5, with D possibly TRBD2 on 5 matching bases. The CDR3 is 13 residues long. CDR1 and CDR2 (germline): LGHNT, FRNRAP. The CDR3 nucleotides are TGTGCTAGTGATGTAGATAATACCGGGGAGCTGTCTTTT. Protein sequence: CASDVDNTGELSF.

The sample holds many counts of this clonotype. The chain couples TRBV18 to TRBJ1-4; a possible D gene is TRBD1 (6 bases). V was shortened by 6 bases and J by 10 bases, with 18 bases between the two germline ends. The germline V gene encodes CDR1 KGHSH and CDR2 LQKENI. CDR3 length: 14 residues. The CDR3 bases are TGTGCCAGCTCCCTGGACAGTCCAAGCGGAAAACTGTTTTTT. Its translation: CASSLDSPSGKLFF. Full variable domain (remainder filled in from reference TRBV18 and TRBJ1-4): NAGVMQNPRHLVRRRGQEARLRCSPMKGHSHVYWYRQLPEEGLKFMVYLQKENIIDESGMPKERFSAEFPKEGPSILRIQQVVRGDSAAYFCASSLDSPSGKLFFGSGTQLSVL.

This chain joins TRBV4-2 and TRBJ2-7, with TRBD2 matching over 7 bases. Per the germline V gene, CDR1 is LGHNA and CDR2 is YNFKEQ. This CDR3 comprises 15 residues. Unmatched junction bases numbered 5, after V lost 0 bases and J lost 3 bases. The CDR3 spells CASSQDEGGYYEQYF. The CDR3 DNA sequence: TGTGCCAGCAGCCAAGACGAGGGAGGGTACTACGAGCAGTACTTC.

This chain connects TRBV27 to TRBJ2-7, with a tentative D call TRBD2 (5 bases). The length of the CDR3 is 12 residues. Deletions cut 5 bases from V and 11 bases from J, with 16 bases between. Germline-derived CDR1 and CDR2 are MNHEY and SMNVEV (reference sequence). The CDR3 spells CASSRPPGREYF. The CDR3 DNA reads TGTGCCAGCAGTCGCCCCCCGGGGAGAGAGTACTTC.

This clonotype has a handful of counts. This sequence joins TRBV4-1 and TRBJ1-3; D unclear. The CDR3 is 16 residues long. The ends were cut back, 0 bases at V and 2 bases at J, with 11 bases in the middle. Germline CDR1 and CDR2: MGHRA and YSYEKL. Here the CDR3 reads CASSQEGIGAGNTIYF. The DNA of the CDR3 is TGCGCCAGCAGCCAAGAAGGGATCGGGGCTGGAAACACCATATATTTT.

This clonotype was detected only a few times. This chain links TRBV7-2 with TRBJ2-7, with a tentative D call TRBD1 (6 bases). Germline CDR1 and CDR2: SGHTA and FQGNSA. The CDR3 is made up of 15 amino acids. With 2 bases removed from V and 2 bases from J, the gap between germline ends came to 13 bases. The CDR3 spells CASSLMQGPAYEQYV. In nucleotides, the CDR3 is TGTGCCAGCAGCTTAATGCAGGGGCCAGCCTACGAGCAGTACGTC.

This chain joins TRBV3-1 and TRBJ1-2; D uncertain. V was clipped by 2 bases and J by 2 bases, with 15 bases between them. The CDR3 extends over 16 amino acids. Germline V gene lookup returns CDR1 LGHDT and CDR2 YNNKEL (reference sequence). The DNA for the CDR3 is TGTGCCAGCAGCCAATTAGACGGGTTGAAAAACTATGGCTACACCTTC. Translating gives CASSQLDGLKNYGYTF.

This chain uses TRBV5-1 with TRBJ2-1; TRBD1 agrees at 8 bases. The germline V gene has CDR1 SGHRS and CDR2 YFSETQ. V shed 3 bases and J 8 bases; nucleotides not matched to a gene: 4. The CDR3 consists of 13 residues. The DNA of the CDR3 is TGCGCCAGCAGCTGGCAGGGGGCCGATGAGCAGTTCTTC. Translation gives CASSWQGADEQFF.

CDR3 coding DNA: TGTGCCAGCAGCCAACCGGGACTAGGACTATACAATGAGCAGTTCTTC. It translates to CASSQPGLGLYNEQFF. V and J are TRBV3-1 and TRBJ2-1; 8 bases align to TRBD2. The V gene's germline CDR1 is LGHDT and CDR2 YNNKEL (reference sequence). Trimming cost V 2 bases and J 4 bases; bases outside gene matches: 7. The CDR3 totals 16 residues.

V and J are TRBV30 and TRBJ1-2; 8 positions agree with TRBD1. With V trimmed by 2 bases and J by 1 base, 6 bases remained unmatched. CDR1 GTSNPN and CDR2 SVGIG come from the germline V gene (reference sequence). The CDR3 consists of 15 residues. This chain's CDR3 is CAWSPGGVSNYGYTF. CDR3 in DNA: TGTGCCTGGAGTCCAGGGGGCGTTAGTAACTATGGCTACACCTTC.

V is TRBV4-1 and J is TRBJ1-6, with TRBD1 as a possible D gene (5 bases). The germline V and J ends were trimmed by 0 bases and 8 bases, with 14 bases remaining between them. There are 16 residues in the CDR3. Germline V gives CDR1 MGHRA, CDR2 YSYEKL. The CDR3, as DNA: TGCGCCAGCAGCCAAGATGGGGGGTATGGGGATTCACCCCTCCACTTT. This sequence encodes CASSQDGGYGDSPLHF.

Turning to this clonotype: With a much larger clone just one base away, this may be a read error. The chain links TRBV19 to TRBJ2-2; D may be TRBD2 (5 bases). Germline values: CDR1 LNHDA, CDR2 SQIVND (reference sequence). The CDR3 covers 13 residues. CDR3 bases: TGTGCCAGTAGTATAATCGTCACCGGGGAGCCGTTTTTT. Its translation: CASSIIVTGEPFF.

This clonotype was seen more than once but under ten times. This chain joins TRBV19 and TRBJ1-2; no firm D call. Germline CDR1 reads LNHDA; CDR2 reads SQIVND (reference sequence). The CDR3 covers 13 residues. V shed 3 bases and J shed 7 bases, with 12 bases lying between them. The CDR3 region is CASSIKGPGGYTF. CDR3 nucleotide sequence: TGTGCCAGTAGTATTAAAGGGCCGGGTGGCTACACCTTC.

This rearrangement joins TRBV12-3 or TRBV12-4 to TRBJ1-2; 12 bases match TRBD1. This CDR3 is built from 15 residues. V shed 5 bases and J 8 bases; nucleotides not matched to a gene: 9. As DNA, the CDR3 is TGTGCCAGCAGTCAGGCCGGGACAGGGGGCAGAGGCTACACCTTC. The encoded protein is CASSQAGTGGRGYTF.

This clonotype has ten or more counts. The genes are TRBV6-1 and TRBJ1-2, with D maybe TRBD1 (5 bases). The germline CDR1 and CDR2 sequences are MNHNS and SASEGT. There are 14 residues in the CDR3. Trimming cost V 6 bases and J 8 bases, with 19 bases left between them. The CDR3: CASSPMDGAGGYTF. CDR3 coding DNA: TGTGCCAGCAGCCCAATGGACGGGGCAGGAGGCTACACCTTC.

This clonotype appeared many times. This sequence joins TRBV7-9 and TRBJ2-7; the D is unclear. V was shortened by 2 bases and J by 0 bases, with 8 bases between the two germline ends. Germline V gene lookup returns CDR1 SEHNR and CDR2 FQNEAQ (reference sequence). The CDR3 totals 14 residues. CDR3 loop: CASSLSPSSYEQYV. DNA for the CDR3: TGTGCCAGCAGCTTAAGCCCCAGCTCCTACGAGCAGTACGTC.

This clonotype has at least ten counts. CDR3 sequence reads: CSVGTEDEAFF. The CDR3 nucleotides are TGCAGCGTTGGGACGGAGGACGAAGCTTTCTTT. This chain joins TRBV29-1 and TRBJ1-1, with unresolved D. CDR3 length: 11 amino acids. Trimming removed 4 bases from V and 8 bases from J, with 11 bases in between. Germline lookup yields CDR1 SQVTM and CDR2 ANQGSEA. Together with reference TRBV29-1 and TRBJ1-1, the CDR3 gives the full variable domain: SAVISQKPSRDICQRGTSLTIQCQVDSQVTMMFWYRQQPGQSLTLIATANQGSEATYESGFVIDKFPISRPNLTFSTLTVSNMSPEDSSIYLCSVGTEDEAFFGQGTRLTVV.

In this sample, this clonotype turned up many times. This chain joins TRBV11-2 and TRBJ1-1; D gene unclear. The CDR3 loop spans 15 amino acids. Germline CDR1 SGHAT, CDR2 FQNNGV. The V and J ends lost 5 bases and 0 bases respectively, with 13 bases between them. The CDR3 spells CASSHGRRLNTEAFF. The CDR3 region has the DNA TGTGCCAGCAGCCATGGACGGCGCCTGAACACTGAAGCTTTCTTT. Drawing the rest from reference TRBV11-2 and TRBJ1-1, the complete variable domain is EAGVAQSPRYKIIEKRQSVAFWCNPISGHATLYWYQQILGQGPKLLIQFQNNGVVDDSQLPKDRFSAERLKGVDSTLKIQPAKLEDSAVYLCASSHGRRLNTEAFFGQGTRLTVV.

The table lists this clonotype with a few counts. The CDR3 protein is CASSPEGRGLTYEQYV. CDR3 coding DNA: TGTGCCAGCAGCCCCGAGGGTAGGGGACTGACCTACGAGCAGTACGTC. J is TRBJ2-7 and V is TRBV3-1; perhaps TRBD2 as D (6 bases). In germline, CDR1 is LGHDT, CDR2 YNNKEL (reference sequence). The CDR3 sequence is 16 residues long. The V gene lost 4 bases and the J gene lost 2 bases, with 18 bases spanning the gap.